The 19 T cell receptor beta chains below all came from one sample that was sequenced in a study of blood T cell repertoires in COVID-19. Here immunoSEQ multiplex PCR was the method, and the copy in TCRdb shows in-frame clones only, minus some. Altogether fewer than 350,000 clones are present, 70% to 90% being singletons, with the ten largest covering roughly 12%. Sample: peripheral blood. The receptor set was obtained from a woman in her 30s with COVID-19, enrolled during active disease.

The chain employs TRBV5-4 and TRBJ2-2; TRBD2 matches 10 bases. The V segment lost 1 base and the J segment 4 bases; nucleotides outside the gene matches: 7. Germline values: CDR1 SGHNT, CDR2 YYREEE (reference sequence). This CDR3 contains 17 residues. The CDR3 loop reads CASSLKKLAGLTGELFF. The DNA for the CDR3 is TGTGCCAGCAGCTTGAAAAAACTAGCGGGGCTCACCGGGGAGCTGTTTTTT.

Note on this clone: Other DNA variants within this sample encode the same CDR3. The chain couples TRBV12-5 to TRBJ2-7, with 7 bases identical to TRBD1. Germline V gene lookup returns CDR1 LGHNT and CDR2 FRNRAP. The CDR3 length is 13 residues. The J segment lost 3 bases and the V segment lost 1 base, leaving 0 bases of the junction unmatched. The chain's CDR3 is CASGLDRGYEQYF. CDR3 coding DNA: TGTGCTAGTGGTTTGGACAGGGGCTACGAGCAGTACTTC.

This chain links TRBV6-5 with TRBJ2-4; 10 nucleotides line up with TRBD1. The germline CDR1 and CDR2 sequences are MNHEY and SVGAGI. Losses at the gene ends were 4 bases for V and 7 bases for J; bases not matched to a gene: 4. The CDR3 length is 14 residues. The CDR3 region is CASSLTGGWNIQYF. CDR3 sequence (DNA): TGTGCCAGCAGTTTGACAGGGGGCTGGAACATTCAGTACTTC.

V gene TRBV5-1 combines with J gene TRBJ2-5; tentative D call: TRBD1 (6 bases). The germline V and J ends were trimmed by 4 bases and 5 bases, with 15 bases remaining between them. CDR3 length: 14 residues. Per the germline V gene, CDR1 is SGHRS and CDR2 is YFSETQ. CDR3 loop: CASSPSRGGETQYF. CDR3 coding DNA: TGCGCCAGCAGCCCGAGCAGGGGCGGGGAGACCCAGTACTTC.

The J gene is TRBJ1-5, the V gene TRBV28, with 8 bases lining up with TRBD1. Germline V lookup: CDR1 MDHEN, CDR2 SYDVKM. The CDR3 extends over 14 amino acids. Losses at the gene ends were 1 base for V and 6 bases for J; bases not matched to a gene: 2. The CDR3 sequence: CASSLSGGGQPQHF. For the CDR3, the DNA is TGTGCCAGCAGTTTATCAGGGGGCGGTCAGCCCCAGCATTTT.

The V call is TRBV9, the J call TRBJ1-2; 7 bases align to TRBD1. V lost 5 bases and J lost 2; bases outside the gene matches: 6. CDR1 is SGDLS and CDR2 is YYNGEE in the germline V gene. The CDR3 totals 14 residues. The CDR3 reads CASRTTGRNYGYTF. The CDR3 bases are TGTGCCAGCAGGACGACAGGGCGAAACTATGGCTACACCTTC. Combining the CDR3 with reference TRBV9 and TRBJ1-2 gives the whole variable domain DSGVTQTPKHLITATGQRVTLRCSPRSGDLSVYWYQQSLDQGLQFLIQYYNGEERAKGNILERFSAQQFPDLHSELNLSSLELGDSALYFCASRTTGRNYGYTFGSGTRLTVV.

V usage is TRBV3-1 (or the pseudogene TRBV3-2) and J usage is TRBJ2-2; D ambiguous. The CDR3 is 17 amino acids. Germline V gene sequence: CDR1 LGHDT, CDR2 YNNKEL (reference sequence). Trimming cost V 1 base and J 5 bases, with 17 bases left between them. The CDR3 DNA follows: TGTGCCAGCAGCCAAGTGGTTTCCGTGGAGAAGACCGGGGAGCTGTTTTTT. Encoded protein: CASSQVVSVEKTGELFF.

The chain carries TRBV29-1 and TRBJ1-2; TRBD1 matches at 8 bases. From germline, CDR1 is SQVTM and CDR2 ANQGSEA. V shed 4 bases, J shed 7 bases, and the junction held 5 bases outside the gene matches. The CDR3 length is 12 residues. This chain's CDR3 is CSVGAGGTGYTF. CDR3 sequence (DNA): TGCAGCGTTGGTGCAGGGGGCACTGGCTACACCTTC. Based on the CDR3 plus reference TRBV29-1 and TRBJ1-2, the full variable domain is SAVISQKPSRDICQRGTSLTIQCQVDSQVTMMFWYRQQPGQSLTLIATANQGSEATYESGFVIDKFPISRPNLTFSTLTVSNMSPEDSSIYLCSVGAGGTGYTFGSGTRLTVV.

The chain is built from TRBV28 and TRBJ2-7; TRBD2 agrees at 11 bases. Germline assignment: CDR1 MDHEN and CDR2 SYDVKM. V lost 7 bases, J lost 0 bases, and 2 bases stayed unmatched. The CDR3 loop spans 14 amino acids. CDR3 loop: CASNLAGGSYEQYF. DNA for the CDR3: TGTGCCAGCAATCTAGCGGGGGGCTCCTACGAGCAGTACTTC.

The CDR3 loop reads CASRGPDTQYF. In nucleotides, the CDR3 is TGCGCCAGCAGGGGGCCAGATACGCAGTATTTT. The rearrangement joins TRBV5-1 to TRBJ2-3; tentative D call: TRBD1 (5 bases). CDR1 is SGHRS, CDR2 YFSETQ, per germline. V was cut by 5 bases and J by 4 bases, with 5 bases left in between. This CDR3 spans 11 amino acids.

This clone was seen a single time. This chain links TRBV27 with TRBJ1-2; tentatively, D is TRBD1 (6 bases). Germline V gives CDR1 MNHEY, CDR2 SMNVEV (reference sequence). The CDR3 totals 15 residues. V dropped 4 bases and J dropped 5 bases, with 17 bases sitting between them. The CDR3, as DNA: TGTGCCAGCAGTTCTTTACAGGGTGTTGGATATGGCTACACCTTC. Translation gives CASSSLQGVGYGYTF.

This chain links TRBV10-2 with TRBJ2-5; D might be TRBD1 (6 bases). Deletions cut 6 bases from V and 7 bases from J, with 6 bases between. There are 10 residues in the CDR3. Germline CDR1 and CDR2: WSHSY and SAAADI. CDR3 in amino acids: CASRGGTQYF. CDR3 bases: TGCGCCAGCAGAGGGGGGACCCAGTACTTC.

The CDR3 DNA reads TGTGCCAGCAGTCCGGGAGGGGACCCTGAAGCTTTCTTT. Protein product: CASSPGGDPEAFF. The rearrangement uses TRBV2 and TRBJ1-1; D possibly corresponds to TRBD1 (5 bases). V lost 5 bases, J lost 6 bases, and 13 bases lay in between. CDR3 size: 13 residues. Germline-derived CDR1 and CDR2 are SNHLY and FYNNEI.

The chain couples TRBV13 to TRBJ2-4; the D gene is possibly TRBD2 (6 bases). This CDR3 has 14 residues. The V and J ends lost 2 bases and 3 bases respectively, with 8 bases between them. Germline CDR1 and CDR2: PRHDT and FYEKMQ (reference sequence). The CDR3 region is CASSLRGGKNIQYF. CDR3 bases: TGTGCCAGCAGCTTACGGGGAGGCAAAAACATTCAGTACTTC.

The chain is built from TRBV5-6 and TRBJ2-2; TRBD1 agrees at 10 bases. This CDR3 has 18 amino acids. Losses at the gene ends were 5 bases for V and 5 bases for J; bases not matched to a gene: 15. Germline-derived CDR1 and CDR2 are SGHDT and YYEEEE. The CDR3 sequence: CASSQVMDRGFNTGELFF. In DNA, the CDR3 is TGTGCCAGCAGTCAAGTGATGGACAGGGGGTTCAATACCGGGGAGCTGTTTTTT.

Here the CDR3 DNA reads TGTGCCAGCAGCATTAGGTCCTTTACTAGCGGGGTAAGCTCCTACGAGCAGTACTTC. It yields the protein CASSIRSFTSGVSSYEQYF. V gene TRBV7-9 combines with J gene TRBJ2-7; 10 nucleotides line up with TRBD2. V lost 5 bases to trimming and J lost 0 bases; unmatched junction nucleotides: 16. The V gene's germline CDR1 is SEHNR and CDR2 FQNEAQ (reference sequence). The CDR3 contains 19 residues.

The gene calls are TRBV5-1 and TRBJ2-2; tentative D call: TRBD1 (5 bases). Looked up from germline, CDR1 is SGHRS and CDR2 is YFSETQ. Trimming took off 4 bases at V and 7 bases at J, with 17 bases between the two ends. The CDR3 runs to 15 residues. DNA for the CDR3: TGCGCCAGCAGCCCGCTAAAGGACATTGTCGGGGAGCTGTTTTTT. Translation: CASSPLKDIVGELFF.

The genes are TRBV5-1 and TRBJ1-3; 7 bases agree with TRBD1. CDR3 length equals 14 residues. Germline V CDR1 and CDR2: SGHRS, YFSETQ. V was pared by 3 bases and J by 6 bases, with 6 bases of the junction left unmatched. This chain's CDR3 is CASSWGDSENTIYF. Here the CDR3 DNA reads TGCGCCAGCAGCTGGGGGGACAGCGAAAACACCATATATTTT.

The CDR3 here is CASIPFREGDNSPLHF. As DNA, the CDR3 is TGCGCCAGCATTCCTTTCAGGGAGGGGGATAATTCACCCCTCCACTTT. The chain joins TRBV5-1 to TRBJ1-6; D may be TRBD1 (6 bases). The CDR3 loop spans 16 amino acids. V was clipped by 6 bases and J by 5 bases, with 18 bases between them. Germline loops: CDR1 SGHRS, CDR2 YFSETQ.